The 8 T cell receptor beta chains presented below share a single source sample, sequenced in a study of shared clonotypes between healthy human individuals. The protocol was immunoSEQ multiplex PCR, while the TCRdb copy is restricted to in-frame clones and leaves out a portion. The sample consists of under 850,000 clones, about two thirds of them appearing once. Material: memory CD4+ T cells sorted from blood. Stated subset: CD45RA-negative fraction. These receptors came from a woman aged 25-40 years in good health.

J is TRBJ1-4 and V is TRBV19; D unresolved. Trimming cost V 6 bases and J 0 bases, with 5 bases left between them. The CDR3 loop spans 13 amino acids. The germline V gene encodes CDR1 LNHDA and CDR2 SQIVND (reference sequence). CDR3 amino acids: CASSDATNEKLFF. The CDR3 coding sequence is TGTGCCAGTAGCGACGCAACTAATGAAAAACTGTTTTTT.

The V call is TRBV11-1, the J call TRBJ1-5; possibly TRBD1 for D (5 bases). V lost 5 bases and J lost 3, with 14 bases in between. CDR3 length equals 15 residues. Germline V gene lookup returns CDR1 SGHAT and CDR2 FQDESV (reference sequence). CDR3 residues: CASSTGIGTNQPQHF. The CDR3 coding sequence is TGTGCCAGCAGCACCGGAATTGGGACCAATCAGCCCCAGCATTTT.

The V gene is TRBV7-7, the J gene TRBJ2-7; TRBD1 aligns across 9 bases. The germline CDR1 and CDR2 sequences are SSHAT and FNYEAQ (reference sequence). The CDR3 has 19 residues. The junction had 17 bases not matched to a gene; V was cut back by 5 bases and J by 0 bases. As DNA, the CDR3 is TGTGCCAGCAGCGGGGAGGGGGACAGGGAGAAGCGGAGCTCCTACGAGCAGTACTTC. As protein: CASSGEGDREKRSSYEQYF. The full variable domain, its missing parts supplied by reference TRBV7-7 and TRBJ2-7, is GAGVSQSPRYKVTKRGQDVTLRCDPISSHATLYWYQQALGQGPEFLTYFNYEAQPDKSGLPSDRFSAERPEGSISTLTIQRTEQRDSAMYRCASSGEGDREKRSSYEQYFGPGTRLTVT.

The chain uses TRBV20-1 and TRBJ1-3, with unresolved D. The ends were cut back, 1 base at V and 4 bases at J, with 2 bases in the middle. CDR1 and CDR2 (germline): DFQATT, SNEGSKA (reference sequence). The CDR3 spans 11 residues. The CDR3 is CSARVGNTIYF. The DNA for the CDR3 is TGCAGTGCTAGAGTGGGAAACACCATATATTTT.

The chain employs TRBV10-1 and TRBJ1-2, with D perhaps matching TRBD1 (6 bases). V was trimmed by 0 bases and J by 13 bases, leaving 15 bases between them. Germline V lookup: CDR1 WNHNN, CDR2 SYGVQD (reference sequence). The CDR3 sequence is 13 residues long. CDR3 coding DNA: TGCGCCAGCAGTGAGTCGATATCGGGGGCGGCCACCTTC. It codes for CASSESISGAATF.

The J gene is TRBJ1-4, the V gene TRBV5-1; 7 bases fit TRBD1. Trimming removed 0 bases from V and 3 bases from J; junction bases left unmatched: 5. Germline V lookup: CDR1 SGHRS, CDR2 YFSETQ. The CDR3 is 16 amino acids. The CDR3 nucleotides read TGCGCCAGCAGCTTGGGCGCCCAGGGGGCTAATGAAAAACTGTTTTTT. Protein sequence: CASSLGAQGANEKLFF.

The chain recombines TRBV19 with TRBJ2-2, with a weak D call TRBD2 (5 bases). The CDR3 length is 16 residues. Trimming removed 2 bases from V and 5 bases from J, with 15 bases in between. The germline V gene encodes CDR1 LNHDA and CDR2 SQIVND (reference sequence). CDR3 DNA: TGTGCCAGTAGTATAAACCCGTGGCCGGGGACCGGGGAGCTGTTTTTT. This gives the protein CASSINPWPGTGELFF. The full variable domain, rest sourced from reference TRBV19 and TRBJ2-2, is DGGITQSPKYLFRKEGQNVTLSCEQNLNHDAMYWYRQDPGQGLRLIYYSQIVNDFQKGDIAEGYSVSREKKESFPLTVTSAQKNPTAFYLCASSINPWPGTGELFFGEGSRLTVL.

A remark on this clone: This may be a read error, as it is one base from a much larger clone. Other DNA sequences within the sample encode an identical CDR3. The J gene is TRBJ2-1, the V gene TRBV11-3; 11 bases agree with TRBD1. CDR1 SGHNT and CDR2 YENEEA come from the germline V gene. V shed 0 bases and J 3 bases; nucleotides not matched to a gene: 4. This CDR3 is 17 amino acids long. CDR3 DNA: TGTGCCAGCAGCTTAGAATCCGGGACAGGGGGCTACAATGAGCAGTTCTTC. Translating gives CASSLESGTGGYNEQFF.